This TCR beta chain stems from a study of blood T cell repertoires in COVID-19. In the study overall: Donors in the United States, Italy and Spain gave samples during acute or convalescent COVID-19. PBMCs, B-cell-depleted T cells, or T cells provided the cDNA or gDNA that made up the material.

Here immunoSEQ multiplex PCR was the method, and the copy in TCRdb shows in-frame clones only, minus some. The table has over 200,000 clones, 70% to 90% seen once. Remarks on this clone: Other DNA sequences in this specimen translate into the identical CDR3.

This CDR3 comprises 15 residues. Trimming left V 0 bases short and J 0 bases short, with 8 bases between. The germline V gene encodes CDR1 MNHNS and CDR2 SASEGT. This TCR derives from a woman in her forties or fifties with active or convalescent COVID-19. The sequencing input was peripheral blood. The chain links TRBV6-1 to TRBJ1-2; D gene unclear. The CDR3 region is CASSEAGRTNYGYTF. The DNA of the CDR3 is TGTGCCAGCAGTGAAGCTGGGAGAACTAACTATGGCTACACCTTC.